These 18 T cell receptor beta chains were all obtained from the same sample, sequenced in a study of shared clonotypes between healthy human individuals. Repertoires were generated with immunoSEQ multiplex PCR, while TCRdb's copy carries only in-frame clones and drops some. The sample consists of millions of clones, about 93% of them appearing once. Only CD45RO-negative cells positively selected for CCR7 counted as naive CD8 cells, so terminally differentiated effector memory CD45RA+ cells were excluded. Sequencing was carried out using naive CD8+ T cells from PBMCs. Receptors were obtained from a man between 18 and 35 years old in good health. Some clones in this sample may be carry-over from other donors' samples.

V gene TRBV7-8 combines with J gene TRBJ2-3; D perhaps matches TRBD2 (5 bases). The germline V gene encodes CDR1 SGHVS and CDR2 FQNEAQ. Trimming pared 3 bases from V and 8 bases from J, leaving 15 bases between. This CDR3 is 14 amino acids long. The CDR3 DNA follows: TGTGCCAGCAGCTTTAAGGTCGTTGCGGGTACGCAGTATTTT. Its protein is CASSFKVVAGTQYF. The whole variable domain, filled in from reference TRBV7-8 and TRBJ2-3, reads GAGVSQSPRYKVAKRGQDVALRCDPISGHVSLFWYQQALGQGPEFLTYFQNEAQLDKSGLPSDRFFAERPEGSVSTLKIQRTQQEDSAVYLCASSFKVVAGTQYFGPGTRLTVL.

This rearrangement joins TRBV6-1 to TRBJ2-2, with a tentative D call TRBD2 (6 bases). The V gene lost 8 bases and the J gene lost 6 bases, with 19 bases spanning the gap. The CDR3 loop spans 15 amino acids. Germline V lookup: CDR1 MNHNS, CDR2 SASEGT. The CDR3 sequence: CASGLAGGAAGELFF. The CDR3 DNA reads as TGTGCCAGCGGCCTAGCCGGGGGAGCAGCCGGGGAGCTGTTTTTT.

The V call is TRBV19, the J call TRBJ1-1; 8 bases match TRBD1. Germline lookup yields CDR1 LNHDA and CDR2 SQIVND (reference sequence). This CDR3 spans 14 amino acids. V dropped 8 bases and J dropped 2; count of bases not matched to a gene: 7. DNA for the CDR3: TGTGCCAGTGAGCTGACAGGGGCAAACACTGAAGCTTTCTTT. As protein: CASELTGANTEAFF.

This rearrangement joins TRBV19 to TRBJ1-1; the D gene is possibly TRBD1 (5 bases). The V gene's germline CDR1 is LNHDA and CDR2 SQIVND (reference sequence). Deletions cut 3 bases from V and 3 bases from J, with 17 bases between. This CDR3 comprises 16 residues. Here the CDR3 reads CASSITPGTAYTEAFF. The CDR3 DNA reads as TGTGCCAGTAGTATCACCCCCGGGACTGCGTACACTGAAGCTTTCTTT.

The CDR3 is CASLASGRYEQYF. CDR3 coding DNA: TGCGCCAGCCTAGCTAGCGGGAGGTACGAGCAGTACTTC. The chain combines TRBV10-2 with TRBJ2-7, with 11 bases fitting TRBD2. This CDR3 is 13 amino acids long. With 8 bases clipped from V and 4 bases from J, the junction kept 4 bases outside the gene matches. CDR1 and CDR2 from the germline V gene are WSHSY and SAAADI.

The rearrangement uses TRBV18 and TRBJ2-7, with TRBD2 matching over 11 bases. V shed 0 bases and J 1 base; nucleotides not matched to a gene: 8. The CDR3 is 18 residues long. From germline, CDR1 is KGHSH and CDR2 LQKENI. As DNA, the CDR3 is TGTGCCAGCTCACCACCCCCGGCTAGCGGGAGGTTTTCCTACGAGCAGTACTTC. This gives the protein CASSPPPASGRFSYEQYF.

The chain couples TRBV28 to TRBJ2-7, with D perhaps TRBD1 (5 bases). Germline values: CDR1 MDHEN, CDR2 SYDVKM. V lost 6 bases and J 2 bases, leaving 14 bases between the germline ends. The CDR3 extends over 14 amino acids. CDR3 sequence (DNA): TGTGCCAGCAGCTTTCACAGGTTGGCCTACGAGCAGTACTTC. Translated, it gives CASSFHRLAYEQYF.

The chain links TRBV13 to TRBJ2-5, with TRBD1 matching over 12 bases. The V gene's germline CDR1 is PRHDT and CDR2 FYEKMQ (reference sequence). Trimming took 4 bases from V and 5 from J; bases not matched to a gene: 11. The CDR3 contains 17 residues. The CDR3 here is CASSWQDGTGGRETQYF. The CDR3 DNA follows: TGTGCCAGCAGCTGGCAAGATGGGACAGGGGGCCGGGAGACCCAGTACTTC.

The chain joins TRBV4-1 to TRBJ2-4; no definite D call. In germline, CDR1 is MGHRA, CDR2 YSYEKL. V gave up 0 bases and J gave up 0 bases, with 9 bases separating them. This CDR3 contains 16 residues. For the CDR3, the DNA is TGCGCCAGCAGCCAAGAGCGAGCCCTAGCCAAAAACATTCAGTACTTC. Protein product: CASSQERALAKNIQYF.

The chain has TRBV12-5 and TRBJ2-7; 8 bases are a match to TRBD2. Per germline, CDR1 LGHNT and CDR2 FRNRAP. The CDR3 is made up of 17 amino acids. The junction had 13 bases not matched to a gene; V was cut back by 4 bases and J by 2 bases. The DNA of the CDR3 is TGTGCTAGTGGTTCAGCCAGTCCTAGCGGGCATCCCTACGAGCAGTACTTC. Translated, it gives CASGSASPSGHPYEQYF.

The chain employs TRBV28 and TRBJ1-1; D might be TRBD1 (5 bases). This CDR3 is built from 16 residues. The germline CDR1 and CDR2 sequences are MDHEN and SYDVKM. Trimming pared 3 bases from V and 4 bases from J, leaving 18 bases between. CDR3 nucleotide sequence: TGTGCCAGCAGTTTTTCGTGGGAGCAGGGCGGCACTGAAGCTTTCTTT. It codes for CASSFSWEQGGTEAFF.

The chain joins TRBV7-9 to TRBJ1-1, with no clear D. The CDR3 length is 15 residues. Per the germline V gene, CDR1 is SEHNR and CDR2 is FQNEAQ (reference sequence). Trimming took off 2 bases at V and 7 bases at J, with 17 bases between the two ends. The CDR3 DNA follows: TGTGCCAGCAGCTTAATCCTCAGCCAGATAGTTGAAGCTTTCTTT. Amino acids: CASSLILSQIVEAFF. Drawing the rest from reference TRBV7-9 and TRBJ1-1, the complete variable domain is DTGVSQNPRHKITKRGQNVTFRCDPISEHNRLYWYRQTLGQGPEFLTYFQNEAQLEKSRLLSDRFSAERPKGSFSTLEIQRTEQGDSAMYLCASSLILSQIVEAFFGQGTRLTVV.

V gene TRBV4-3 combines with J gene TRBJ2-1; 9 positions agree with TRBD1. The germline CDR1 and CDR2 sequences are LGHNA and YSLEER. The J segment lost 5 bases and the V segment lost 9 bases, leaving 8 bases of the junction unmatched. The CDR3 is made up of 14 amino acids. The CDR3 region is CASREWTGDNEQFF. The DNA for the CDR3 is TGCGCCAGTAGGGAATGGACAGGGGACAATGAGCAGTTCTTC.

The J gene is TRBJ1-2, the V gene TRBV20-1; 7 nucleotides align to TRBD1. Per germline, CDR1 DFQATT and CDR2 SNEGSKA (reference sequence). The CDR3 contains 11 residues. In DNA form, the CDR3 reads TGCGCCATCAGGGGGGGCTATGGCTACACCTTC. It codes for CAIRGGYGYTF.

The rearrangement uses TRBV5-8 and TRBJ2-1; possibly TRBD1 for D (5 bases). The CDR3 contains 17 residues. Looked up from germline, CDR1 is SGHTS and CDR2 is YDEGEE. Trimming pared 2 bases from V and 0 bases from J, leaving 15 bases between. The CDR3 sequence is CASSLRGSIYSYNEQFF. The CDR3 DNA follows: TGTGCCAGCAGCTTAAGGGGCTCCATATACTCCTACAATGAGCAGTTCTTC. Variable domain in full (rest from reference TRBV5-8 and TRBJ2-1): EAGVTQSPTHLIKTRGQQATLRCSPISGHTSVYWYQQALGLGLQFLLWYDEGEERNRGNFPPRFSGRQFPNYSSELNVNALELEDSALYLCASSLRGSIYSYNEQFFGPGTRLTVL.

In the case of this clone: In the same sample, other DNA sequences code for this CDR3. The chain combines TRBV28 with TRBJ2-1, with TRBD2 identical over 13 bases. This CDR3 has 15 residues. V was clipped by 6 bases and J by 1 base; unmatched bases: 0. Germline V gives CDR1 MDHEN, CDR2 SYDVKM. CDR3 protein: CASRGLAGSYNEQFF. As DNA, the CDR3 is TGTGCCAGCAGGGGACTAGCGGGATCCTACAATGAGCAGTTCTTC.

V usage is TRBV18 and J usage is TRBJ1-1; D unclear. The CDR3 runs to 14 residues. Trimming pared 0 bases from V and 1 base from J, leaving 6 bases between. Germline CDR1 is KGHSH and CDR2 is LQKENI. The CDR3 region is CASSPPAKNTEAFF. DNA for the CDR3: TGTGCCAGCTCACCACCAGCAAAGAACACTGAAGCTTTCTTT.

The V call is TRBV15, the J call TRBJ1-2; possible D gene TRBD1, 6 bases. Trimming left V 3 bases short and J 4 bases short, with 15 bases between. The germline V gene has CDR1 LNHNV and CDR2 YYDKDF (reference sequence). The CDR3 extends over 15 amino acids. The CDR3 DNA reads as TGTGCCACCAGCAGCCCACAGGGTCGGGGCTATGGCTACACCTTC. It codes for CATSSPQGRGYGYTF.